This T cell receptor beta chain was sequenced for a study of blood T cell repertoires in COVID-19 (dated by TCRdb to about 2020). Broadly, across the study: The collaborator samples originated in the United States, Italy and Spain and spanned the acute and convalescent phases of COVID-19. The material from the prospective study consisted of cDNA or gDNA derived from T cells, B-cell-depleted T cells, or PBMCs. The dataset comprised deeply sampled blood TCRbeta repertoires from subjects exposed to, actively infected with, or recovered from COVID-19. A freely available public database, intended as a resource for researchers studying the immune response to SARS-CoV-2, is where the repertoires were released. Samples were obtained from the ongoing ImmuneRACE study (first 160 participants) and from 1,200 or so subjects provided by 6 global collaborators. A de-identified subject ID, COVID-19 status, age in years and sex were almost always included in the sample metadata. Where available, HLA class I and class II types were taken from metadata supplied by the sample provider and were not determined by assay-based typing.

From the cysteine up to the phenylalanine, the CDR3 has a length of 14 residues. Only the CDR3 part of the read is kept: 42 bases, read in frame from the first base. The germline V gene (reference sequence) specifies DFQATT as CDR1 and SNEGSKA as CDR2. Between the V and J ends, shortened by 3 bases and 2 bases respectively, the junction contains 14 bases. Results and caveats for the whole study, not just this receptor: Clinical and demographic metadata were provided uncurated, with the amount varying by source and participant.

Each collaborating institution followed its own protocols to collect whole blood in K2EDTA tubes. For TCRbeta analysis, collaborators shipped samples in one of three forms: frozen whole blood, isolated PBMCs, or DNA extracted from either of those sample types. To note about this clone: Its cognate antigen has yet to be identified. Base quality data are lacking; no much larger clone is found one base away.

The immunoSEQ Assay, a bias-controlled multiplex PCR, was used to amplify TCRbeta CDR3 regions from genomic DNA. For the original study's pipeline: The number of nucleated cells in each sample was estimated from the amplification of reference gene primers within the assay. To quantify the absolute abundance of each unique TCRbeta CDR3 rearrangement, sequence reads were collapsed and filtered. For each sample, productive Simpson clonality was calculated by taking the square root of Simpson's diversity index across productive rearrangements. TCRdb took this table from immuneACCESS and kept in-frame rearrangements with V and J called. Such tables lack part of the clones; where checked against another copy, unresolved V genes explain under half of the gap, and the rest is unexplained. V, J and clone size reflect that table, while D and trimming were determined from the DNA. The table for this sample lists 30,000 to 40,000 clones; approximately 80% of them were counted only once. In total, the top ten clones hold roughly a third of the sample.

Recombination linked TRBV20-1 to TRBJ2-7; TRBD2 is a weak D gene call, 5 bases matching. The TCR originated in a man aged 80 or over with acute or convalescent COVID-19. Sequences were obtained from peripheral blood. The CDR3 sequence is CSASSGLHPYEQYF. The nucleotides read TGCAGTGCTAGTTCTGGACTTCACCCCTACGAGCAGTACTTC.